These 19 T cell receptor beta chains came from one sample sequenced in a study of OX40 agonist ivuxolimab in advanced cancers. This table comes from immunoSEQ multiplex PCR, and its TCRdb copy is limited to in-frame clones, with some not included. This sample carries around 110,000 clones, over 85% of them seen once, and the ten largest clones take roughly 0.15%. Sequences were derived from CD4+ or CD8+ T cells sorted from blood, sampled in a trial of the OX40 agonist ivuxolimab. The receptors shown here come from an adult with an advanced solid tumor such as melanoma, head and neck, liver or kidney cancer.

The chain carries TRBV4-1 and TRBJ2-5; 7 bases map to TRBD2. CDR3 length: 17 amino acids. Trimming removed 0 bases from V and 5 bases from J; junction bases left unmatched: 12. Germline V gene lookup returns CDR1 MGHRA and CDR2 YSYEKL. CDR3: CASSQERSTLRGETQYF. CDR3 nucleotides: TGCGCCAGCAGCCAAGAGAGGAGCACACTGCGGGGGGAGACCCAGTACTTC.

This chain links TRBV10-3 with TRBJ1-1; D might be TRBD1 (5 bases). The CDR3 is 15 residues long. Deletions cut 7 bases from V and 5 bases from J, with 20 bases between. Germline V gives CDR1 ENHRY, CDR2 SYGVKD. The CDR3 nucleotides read TGTGCCATCAACCCAGCTGGGGACGACGGAACTGAAGCTTTCTTT. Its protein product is CAINPAGDDGTEAFF.

CDR3 sequence reads: CASSPPLASGRDARETQYF. The CDR3 DNA is TGTGCCAGCTCACCACCGTTGGCTAGCGGGAGGGACGCCCGAGAGACCCAGTACTTC. This chain links TRBV18 with TRBJ2-5, with 12 positions matching TRBD2. Germline-derived CDR1 and CDR2 are KGHSH and LQKENI. V lost 0 bases and J lost 4; bases outside the gene matches: 12. The CDR3 loop spans 19 amino acids.

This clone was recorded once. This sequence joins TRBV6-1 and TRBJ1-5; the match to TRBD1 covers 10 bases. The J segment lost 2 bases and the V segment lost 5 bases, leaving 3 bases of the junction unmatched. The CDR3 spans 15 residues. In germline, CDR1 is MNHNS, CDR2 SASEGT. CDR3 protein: CASSPTGGGNQPQHF. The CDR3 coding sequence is TGTGCCAGCAGTCCGACAGGGGGCGGCAATCAGCCCCAGCATTTT.

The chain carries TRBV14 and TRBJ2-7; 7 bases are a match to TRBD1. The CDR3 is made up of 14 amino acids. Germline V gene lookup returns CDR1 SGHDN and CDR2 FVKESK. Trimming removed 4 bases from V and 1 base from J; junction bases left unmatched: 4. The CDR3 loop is CASSPWDRSYEQYF. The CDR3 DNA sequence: TGTGCCAGCAGCCCCTGGGACAGATCCTACGAGCAGTACTTC. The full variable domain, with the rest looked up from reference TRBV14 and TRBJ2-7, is EAGVTQFPSHSVIEKGQTVTLRCDPISGHDNLYWYRRVMGKEIKFLLHFVKESKQDESGMPNNRFLAERTGGTYSTLKVQPAELEDSGVYFCASSPWDRSYEQYFGPGTRLTVT.

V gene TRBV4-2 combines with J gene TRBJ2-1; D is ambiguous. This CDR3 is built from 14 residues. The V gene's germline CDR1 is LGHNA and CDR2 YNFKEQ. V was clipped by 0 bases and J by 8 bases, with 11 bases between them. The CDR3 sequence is CASSQEFRRYEQFF. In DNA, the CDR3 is TGTGCCAGCAGCCAAGAATTCCGGCGGTATGAGCAGTTCTTC.

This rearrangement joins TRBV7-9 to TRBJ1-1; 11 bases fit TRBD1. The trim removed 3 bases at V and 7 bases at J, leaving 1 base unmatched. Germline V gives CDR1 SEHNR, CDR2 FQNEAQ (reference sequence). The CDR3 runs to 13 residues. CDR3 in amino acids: CASSFGTGGEAFF. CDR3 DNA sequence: TGTGCCAGCAGCTTTGGGACAGGGGGTGAAGCTTTCTTT.

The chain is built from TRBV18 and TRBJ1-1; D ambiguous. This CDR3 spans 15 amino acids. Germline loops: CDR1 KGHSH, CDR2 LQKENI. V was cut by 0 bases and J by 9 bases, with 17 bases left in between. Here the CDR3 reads CASSPPSTASTKAFF. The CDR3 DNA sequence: TGTGCCAGCTCACCACCGAGTACAGCATCCACAAAAGCTTTCTTT.

The CDR3 reads CASSRDRDTGELFF. CDR3 in DNA: TGTGCCAGCAGCCGGGACAGGGACACCGGGGAGCTGTTTTTT. This rearrangement joins TRBV6-5 to TRBJ2-2, with 9 bases aligning to TRBD1. Germline CDR1 and CDR2: MNHEY and SVGAGI. The CDR3 covers 14 residues. V lost 6 bases and J lost 3; bases outside the gene matches: 2.

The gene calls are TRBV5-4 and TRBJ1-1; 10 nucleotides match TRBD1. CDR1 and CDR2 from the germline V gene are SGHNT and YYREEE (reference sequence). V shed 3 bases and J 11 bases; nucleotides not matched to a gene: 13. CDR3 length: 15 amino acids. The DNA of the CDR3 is TGTGCCAGCAGCTCCCGGGACAGGGGTTCCCTGCGGGCTTTCTTT. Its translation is CASSSRDRGSLRAFF. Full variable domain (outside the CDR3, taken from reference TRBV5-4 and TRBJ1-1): ETGVTQSPTHLIKTRGQQVTLRCSSQSGHNTVSWYQQALGQGPQFIFQYYREEENGRGNFPPRFSGLQFPNYSSELNVNALELDDSALYLCASSSRDRGSLRAFFGQGTRLTVV.

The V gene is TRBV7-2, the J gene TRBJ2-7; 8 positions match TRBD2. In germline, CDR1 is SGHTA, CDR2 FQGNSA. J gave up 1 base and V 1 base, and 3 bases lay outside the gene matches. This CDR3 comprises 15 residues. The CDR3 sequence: CASSLVAGLSYEQYF. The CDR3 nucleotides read TGTGCCAGCAGCTTAGTAGCGGGGTTATCCTACGAGCAGTACTTC.

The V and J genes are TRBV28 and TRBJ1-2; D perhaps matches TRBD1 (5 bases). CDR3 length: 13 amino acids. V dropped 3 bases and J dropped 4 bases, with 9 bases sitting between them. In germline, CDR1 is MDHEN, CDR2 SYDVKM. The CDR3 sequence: CASSLGGRYGYTF. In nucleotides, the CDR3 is TGTGCCAGCAGTTTGGGGGGTCGCTATGGCTACACCTTC.

CDR3 nucleotide sequence: TGTGCCAGCTCTGGGGCCAACGTCCTGACTTTC. It is translated as CASSGANVLTF. The gene calls are TRBV2 and TRBJ2-6; no firm D call. CDR3 length equals 11 residues. The V gene's germline CDR1 is SNHLY and CDR2 FYNNEI. Trimming removed 8 bases from V and 1 base from J, with 0 bases in between.

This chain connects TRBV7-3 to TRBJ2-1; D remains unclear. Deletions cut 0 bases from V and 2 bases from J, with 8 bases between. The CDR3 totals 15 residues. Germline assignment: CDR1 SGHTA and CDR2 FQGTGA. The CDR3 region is CASSLTAITYNEQFF. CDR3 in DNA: TGTGCCAGCAGCTTAACGGCCATAACCTACAATGAGCAGTTCTTC.

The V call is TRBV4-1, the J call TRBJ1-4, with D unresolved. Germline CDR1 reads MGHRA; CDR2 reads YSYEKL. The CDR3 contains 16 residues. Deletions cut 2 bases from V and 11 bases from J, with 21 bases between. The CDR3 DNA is TGCGCCAGCAGCCAACAATCCACCCTCGGTACAGAGAAACTGTTTTTT. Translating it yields CASSQQSTLGTEKLFF.

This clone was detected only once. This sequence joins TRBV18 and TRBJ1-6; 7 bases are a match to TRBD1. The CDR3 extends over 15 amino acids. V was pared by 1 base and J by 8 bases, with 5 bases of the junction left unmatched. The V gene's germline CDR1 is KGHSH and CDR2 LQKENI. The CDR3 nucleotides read TGTGCCAGCTCACCACTTGACAGGGCTGATTCACCCCTCCACTTT. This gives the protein CASSPLDRADSPLHF.

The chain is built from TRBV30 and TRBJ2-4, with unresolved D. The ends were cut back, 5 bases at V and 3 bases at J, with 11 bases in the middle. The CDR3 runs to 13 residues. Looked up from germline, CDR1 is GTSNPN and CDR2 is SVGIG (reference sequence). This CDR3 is CAWASPGKNIQYF. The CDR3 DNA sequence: TGTGCCTGGGCTAGTCCCGGCAAAAACATTCAGTACTTC.

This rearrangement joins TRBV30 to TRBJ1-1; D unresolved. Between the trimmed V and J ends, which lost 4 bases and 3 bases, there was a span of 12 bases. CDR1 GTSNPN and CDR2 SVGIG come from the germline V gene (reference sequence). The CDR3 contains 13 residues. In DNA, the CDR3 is TGTGCCTGGAACCTTGAGAGGGACACTGAAGCTTTCTTT. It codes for CAWNLERDTEAFF.

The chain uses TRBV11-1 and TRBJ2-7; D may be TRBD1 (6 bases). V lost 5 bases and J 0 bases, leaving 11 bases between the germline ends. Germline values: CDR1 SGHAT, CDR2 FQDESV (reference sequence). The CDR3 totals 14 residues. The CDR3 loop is CASSRGGNSYEQYF. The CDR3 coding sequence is TGTGCCAGCAGCAGAGGGGGTAACTCCTACGAGCAGTACTTC.